This T cell receptor beta chain was retrieved from a study of blood T cell repertoires in COVID-19 (dated by TCRdb to 2018 to 2020). The study in broad terms: Collaborator samples came from the United States, Italy and Spain and covered acute and convalescent phases of COVID-19. The repertoires were made available in a free public database intended to serve as a resource for research on the immune response to SARS-CoV-2. Subjects who had been exposed to COVID-19, were actively infected with it, or had recovered from it provided the deeply sampled blood TCRbeta repertoires that made up the dataset. The sample metadata nearly always contained a de-identified subject ID, COVID-19 status, age in years and sex. Where available, HLA class I and class II types were obtained from metadata supplied by the sample provider rather than from assay-based typing. The prospective study material was composed of cDNA or gDNA derived from T cells, B-cell-depleted T cells, or PBMCs. Samples were obtained from the ongoing ImmuneRACE study (first 160 participants) and from over 1,000 subjects provided by 6 global collaborators.

Including cysteine and phenylalanine, the CDR3 has 14 amino acids. The CDR3 DNA has 42 bases and is translated from base 1. V and J lose 4 bases and 6 bases, and a span of 14 bases separates them. Looking up the germline V gene yields CDR1 SGHVS and CDR2 FNYEAQ. Here is what the overall study found, with its caveats: Clinical and demographic metadata were provided uncurated, with the amount varying by source and participant.

Comments on this clone: Which antigen it targets is not known. Base qualities are not provided; no much larger clone lies one nucleotide away.

In the prospective study, participants were about 18 to 100 years old, resided in approximately 22 geographic areas of the United States, and were enrolled through a virtual design. Cohort assignment in the prospective study relied on participant-reported clinical history from a screening survey and a study questionnaire. Exposed participants were defined as having been in contact with someone with a PCR-confirmed or clinician-diagnosed COVID-19 case within 2 weeks of study entry. Each participant in the prospective study had whole blood, serum and a nasopharyngeal or oropharyngeal swab collected by mobile phlebotomists. Additional blood draws and questionnaires over an approximately 2-month period could optionally be provided by prospective study participants. Prospective study blood samples were shipped either frozen or at room temperature before DNA extraction. The immunoSEQ Assay, a bias-controlled multiplex PCR, was used to amplify TCRbeta CDR3 regions from genomic DNA. As for how the authors treated the data: The number of nucleated cells in each sample was estimated from the amplification of reference gene primers within the assay. To quantify the absolute abundance of each unique TCRbeta CDR3 rearrangement, sequence reads were collapsed and filtered. Productive Simpson clonality was computed per sample as the square root of Simpson's diversity index over productive rearrangements. This is the immuneACCESS table as TCRdb keeps it, with only in-frame sequences that have V and J called. A part of the clones is gone; compared with another copy, unresolved V genes explain less than half, and the rest is unexplained. The D gene and trimming were derived from the DNA, and the V and J assignments and clone size from that table. The sample table shows a few hundred thousand clones, and around 87% are seen once. Around 16% of the sample is taken by the ten largest.

The sequencing sample was made of PBMCs or T cells enriched from blood (not recorded which). The V and J genes are TRBV7-6 and TRBJ2-3; a tentative D call is TRBD2 (6 bases match). This sequence originates from a man aged 25 to 40 who had been exposed to COVID-19. The CDR3 region has the sequence CASSYGTSGDTQYF. The DNA sequence follows: TGTGCCAGCAGCTACGGGACTTCGGGGGATACGCAGTATTTT.